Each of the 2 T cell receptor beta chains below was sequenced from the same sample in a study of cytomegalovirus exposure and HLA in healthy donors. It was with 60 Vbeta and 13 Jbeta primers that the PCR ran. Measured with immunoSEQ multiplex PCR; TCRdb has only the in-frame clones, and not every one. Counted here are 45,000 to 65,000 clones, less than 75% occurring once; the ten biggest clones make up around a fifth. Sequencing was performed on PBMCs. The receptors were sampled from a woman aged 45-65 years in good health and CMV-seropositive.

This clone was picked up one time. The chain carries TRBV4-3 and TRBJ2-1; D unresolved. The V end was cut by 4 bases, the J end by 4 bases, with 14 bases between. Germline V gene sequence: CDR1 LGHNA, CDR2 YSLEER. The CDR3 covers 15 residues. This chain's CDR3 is CASSRRQRDYNEQFF. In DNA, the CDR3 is TGCGCCAGCAGCCGACGCCAGCGAGATTACAATGAGCAGTTCTTC.

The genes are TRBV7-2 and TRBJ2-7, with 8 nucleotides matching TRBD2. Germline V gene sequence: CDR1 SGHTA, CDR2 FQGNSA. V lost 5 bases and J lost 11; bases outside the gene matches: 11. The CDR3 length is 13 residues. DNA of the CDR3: TGTGCCAGCAGCCCCGGACAGACACTAGCGGAGTACTTC. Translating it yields CASSPGQTLAEYF.